Below are 27 T cell receptor beta chains sequenced from a single sample in a study of shared clonotypes between healthy human individuals. Using immunoSEQ multiplex PCR, the repertoire was profiled, and TCRdb retains in-frame clones only, with some absent. The sample has millions of clones, 90% to 95% seen once. Material for sequencing was naive CD4+ T cells sorted from blood. The subset: CD45RA+ positively selected. The receptors were gathered from a man aged 18-30 years in good health.

The chain has TRBV9 and TRBJ2-7; D gene unclear. The length of the CDR3 is 13 residues. Germline loops: CDR1 SGDLS, CDR2 YYNGEE. Trimming pared 4 bases from V and 4 bases from J, leaving 12 bases between. As DNA, the CDR3 is TGTGCCAGCAGCCCCCACGACGGATACGAGCAGTACTTC. This gives the protein CASSPHDGYEQYF. The variable domain in full, with the rest retrieved from reference TRBV9 and TRBJ2-7, is DSGVTQTPKHLITATGQRVTLRCSPRSGDLSVYWYQQSLDQGLQFLIQYYNGEERAKGNILERFSAQQFPDLHSELNLSSLELGDSALYFCASSPHDGYEQYFGPGTRLTVT.

V is TRBV28 and J is TRBJ2-7; D tentatively fits TRBD1 or TRBD2 (6 bases each). The CDR3 consists of 14 residues. Trimming took off 2 bases at V and 9 bases at J, with 17 bases between the two ends. Germline CDR1 reads MDHEN; CDR2 reads SYDVKM. CDR3 residues: CASSLHVQEGGQYF. The DNA for the CDR3 is TGTGCCAGCAGTTTACATGTTCAAGAGGGGGGGCAGTACTTC.

The chain is built from TRBV5-1 and TRBJ2-3, with 7 bases aligning to TRBD1. Germline CDR1 reads SGHRS; CDR2 reads YFSETQ. V gave up 7 bases and J gave up 1 base; unmatched junction bases: 3. The CDR3 consists of 13 residues. The DNA for the CDR3 is TGCGCCAGCTTTACAGGGGGCACAGATACGCAGTATTTT. It yields the protein CASFTGGTDTQYF.

The J gene is TRBJ2-5, the V gene TRBV30; maybe TRBD1 (6 bases). V gave up 0 bases and J gave up 7 bases, with 18 bases separating them. Per germline, CDR1 GTSNPN and CDR2 SVGIG (reference sequence). The CDR3 loop spans 15 amino acids. The CDR3 sequence is CAWSVRRHQGSTQYF. The CDR3 bases are TGTGCCTGGAGTGTACGGCGGCATCAGGGGTCGACCCAGTACTTC. Full variable domain (missing parts from reference TRBV30 and TRBJ2-5): SQTIHQWPATLVQPVGSPLSLECTVEGTSNPNLYWYRQAAGRGLQLLFYSVGIGQISSEVPQNLSASRPQDRQFILSSKKLLLSDSGFYLCAWSVRRHQGSTQYFGPGTRLLVL.

Concerning this clone: One end of the junction does not line up with germline, which may come from a read error. J is TRBJ2-7 and V is TRBV7-2; D unclear. This CDR3 is built from 11 residues. The germline CDR1 and CDR2 sequences are SGHTA and FQGNSA. In nucleotides, the CDR3 is TGTGCCAGCAGCTTAGCGATTTCCCCACAATTC. Translation: CASSLAISPQF.

In the case of this clone: This CDR3 is also generated by other DNA sequences in the sample. The CDR3 protein is CASSSGQNYNSPLHF. CDR3 bases: TGCGCCAGCAGTTCCGGACAGAACTATAATTCACCCCTCCACTTT. The chain recombines TRBV5-1 with TRBJ1-6; D is perhaps TRBD1 (6 bases). This CDR3 region has 15 residues. V lost 5 bases and J 3 bases, leaving 12 bases between the germline ends. From germline, CDR1 is SGHRS and CDR2 YFSETQ.

V gene TRBV18 combines with J gene TRBJ1-1, with TRBD1 as a possible D gene (6 bases). Germline V gene lookup returns CDR1 KGHSH and CDR2 LQKENI. The CDR3 totals 18 residues. Trimming removed 1 base at V and 5 bases at J, with 23 bases between. This CDR3 is CASSPLRLGAGLRTEAFF. The CDR3 region has the DNA TGTGCCAGCTCACCACTGAGGCTGGGGGCTGGTTTGAGAACTGAAGCTTTCTTT.

The gene calls are TRBV29-1 and TRBJ2-3; tentatively, D is TRBD1 (5 bases). Germline lookup yields CDR1 SQVTM and CDR2 ANQGSEA. This CDR3 is built from 15 residues. V lost 3 bases and J 3 bases, leaving 16 bases between the germline ends. This chain's CDR3 is CSVDYRPHRTDTQYF. In DNA form, the CDR3 reads TGCAGCGTTGACTACAGGCCCCATAGAACAGATACGCAGTATTTT.

This clone was recorded once. Other DNA sequences in this specimen translate into the identical CDR3. The V gene is TRBV18, the J gene TRBJ2-7, with TRBD1 identical over 10 bases. This CDR3 region has 15 residues. Losses at the gene ends were 3 bases for V and 4 bases for J; bases not matched to a gene: 6. Germline V lookup: CDR1 KGHSH, CDR2 LQKENI. CDR3 in DNA: TGTGCCAGCTCACCTGGGGGACAGGGGCTTTACGAGCAGTACTTC. It encodes CASSPGGQGLYEQYF.

The chain links TRBV7-2 to TRBJ2-7, with 11 bases matching TRBD2. Per the germline V gene, CDR1 is SGHTA and CDR2 is FQGNSA. Trimming took 4 bases from V and 4 from J; bases not matched to a gene: 9. The CDR3 spans 16 residues. The CDR3 DNA follows: TGTGCCAGCAGCTCCACCGTTACTAGCGGGAGATACGAGCAGTACTTC. Its protein product is CASSSTVTSGRYEQYF.

The chain combines TRBV29-1 with TRBJ2-1, with a possible D match to TRBD2 (6 bases). V was cut by 3 bases and J by 4 bases, with 13 bases left in between. The CDR3 is 14 residues long. Germline CDR1 SQVTM, CDR2 ANQGSEA. The chain's CDR3 is CSVDMSSGYNEQFF. DNA of the CDR3: TGCAGCGTTGATATGAGTAGCGGATACAATGAGCAGTTCTTC.

This clone appeared once. Other DNA sequences within the sample encode an identical CDR3. The rearrangement links TRBV9 to TRBJ1-4; a possible D gene is TRBD1 (5 bases). This CDR3 spans 14 amino acids. Germline V gene data show CDR1 as SGDLS and CDR2 as YYNGEE. V shed 0 bases and J shed 5 bases, with 8 bases lying between them. The CDR3 bases are TGTGCCAGCAGCGTAGGACAGCCCAATGAAAAACTGTTTTTT. Encoded protein: CASSVGQPNEKLFF.

This chain links TRBV4-3 with TRBJ2-7; either TRBD1 or TRBD2 may fit D (6 bases each). Germline V lookup: CDR1 LGHNA, CDR2 YSLEER. The CDR3 sequence is 15 residues long. Trimming shortened V by 1 base and J by 3 bases, and 13 bases separated the two germline ends. CDR3 nucleotides: TGCGCCAGCAGCCAAGGGGGGGCGGGATTCTACGAGCAGTACTTC. It translates to CASSQGGAGFYEQYF.

The chain has TRBV4-3 and TRBJ2-1, with D perhaps assigned TRBD1 or TRBD2 (5 bases each). Germline CDR1 reads LGHNA; CDR2 reads YSLEER. The CDR3 has 11 residues. Trimming stripped 3 bases from V and 10 bases from J, with 7 bases between. CDR3 sequence reads: CASSQGEEQFF. The CDR3 nucleotides are TGCGCCAGCAGCCAGGGGGAAGAGCAGTTCTTC.

This clone was counted a single time. The CDR3 sequence: CATSRVGTGQETQYF. For the CDR3, the DNA is TGTGCCACCAGCAGAGTTGGGACAGGACAAGAGACCCAGTACTTC. The rearrangement uses TRBV15 and TRBJ2-5; 8 bases map to TRBD1. Germline assignment: CDR1 LNHNV and CDR2 YYDKDF (reference sequence). This CDR3 contains 15 residues. After removal of 1 base from V and 2 bases from J, the junction contained 3 bases not matched to a gene.

This clone was observed once. This CDR3 is CSVEDWGLGNTGELFF. CDR3 DNA sequence: TGCAGCGTTGAAGATTGGGGGCTGGGGAACACCGGGGAGCTGTTTTTT. This rearrangement joins TRBV29-1 to TRBJ2-2; possible D gene TRBD1, 6 bases. V was trimmed by 0 bases and J by 1 base, leaving 12 bases between them. This CDR3 contains 16 residues. The germline gives CDR1 SQVTM, CDR2 ANQGSEA.

This clone was seen a few times. The chain has TRBV4-3 and TRBJ1-6, with 7 nucleotides matching TRBD1. Germline V gene lookup returns CDR1 LGHNA and CDR2 YSLEER. This CDR3 has 16 residues. Unmatched junction bases numbered 8, after V lost 0 bases and J lost 9 bases. This CDR3 is CASSQDRVGGGSPLHF. The CDR3 region has the DNA TGCGCCAGCAGCCAAGATAGGGTAGGGGGCGGTTCACCCCTCCACTTT.

The chain is built from TRBV6-5 and TRBJ2-1; tentatively, D is TRBD2 (5 bases). The CDR3 runs to 15 residues. The germline gives CDR1 MNHEY, CDR2 SVGAGI. V was trimmed by 0 bases and J by 3 bases, leaving 9 bases between them. The chain's CDR3 is CASSYSPGNYNEQFF. For the CDR3, the DNA is TGTGCCAGCAGTTACTCGCCGGGAAACTACAATGAGCAGTTCTTC.

With respect to this clone: One base away lies a much larger clone, so this may be a sequencing read error. No conserved phenylalanine or tryptophan is present at the end of the CDR3, so a read error is the likely explanation. The rearrangement uses TRBV6-1 and TRBJ1-1; 8 bases agree with TRBD1. Unmatched junction bases numbered 4, after V lost 6 bases and J lost 1 base. CDR3 length equals 14 residues. Germline assignment: CDR1 MNHNS and CDR2 SASEGT. As DNA, the CDR3 is TGTGCCAGCAGCCAGGACAGGGAGAACACTGAAGCTTTCTGT. Translation: CASSQDRENTEAFC.

The CDR3 nucleotides are TGCGCCAGCAGTGAGTCGTGGCAGGGTCACACTGAAGCTTTCTTT. It codes for CASSESWQGHTEAFF. The chain links TRBV10-2 to TRBJ1-1; D may be TRBD1 (5 bases). Germline values: CDR1 WSHSY, CDR2 SAAADI. V was clipped by 0 bases and J by 3 bases, with 11 bases between them. The CDR3 covers 15 residues.

The chain links TRBV30 to TRBJ1-2, with 7 bases aligning to TRBD1. The CDR3 extends over 13 amino acids. The germline CDR1 and CDR2 sequences are GTSNPN and SVGIG (reference sequence). J gave up 7 bases and V 5 bases, and 10 bases lay outside the gene matches. The CDR3: CAWGRDSSIGYTF. The CDR3 DNA sequence: TGTGCCTGGGGGAGGGACAGTTCTATTGGCTACACCTTC.

The chain joins TRBV10-3 to TRBJ1-2, with D unclear. Germline V gene lookup returns CDR1 ENHRY and CDR2 SYGVKD. This CDR3 has 12 residues. V dropped 3 bases and J dropped 4 bases, with 6 bases sitting between them. CDR3 nucleotide sequence: TGTGCCATCAGTGAAAACAGCTATGGCTACACCTTC. This gives the protein CAISENSYGYTF.

The count of this clone is one. Within the sample, other DNA sequences also encode this same CDR3. The V and J genes are TRBV14 and TRBJ2-7, with D perhaps matching TRBD1 (5 bases). CDR3 length: 13 amino acids. The germline V gene encodes CDR1 SGHDN and CDR2 FVKESK. V was trimmed by 0 bases and J by 3 bases, leaving 6 bases between them. DNA of the CDR3: TGTGCCAGCAGCCAAGATAGGGGCTACGAGCAGTACTTC. Its translation: CASSQDRGYEQYF.

The J gene is TRBJ1-1, the V gene TRBV18; D gene ambiguous. The CDR3 runs 13 residues. V was trimmed by 3 bases and J by 6 bases, leaving 11 bases between them. Germline V gives CDR1 KGHSH, CDR2 LQKENI. The CDR3 region is CASSPPQGAEAFF. CDR3 coding DNA: TGTGCCAGCTCACCCCCACAAGGTGCTGAAGCTTTCTTT.

The genes are TRBV6-5 and TRBJ2-7; weak D call: TRBD1 (6 bases). Germline V gene sequence: CDR1 MNHEY, CDR2 SVGAGI. The CDR3 sequence is 11 residues long. Trimming removed 2 bases from V and 7 bases from J, with 6 bases in between. The CDR3 coding sequence is TGTGCCAGCAGTTACGGACAGGAGCAGTACTTC. Its protein product is CASSYGQEQYF.

The rearrangement links TRBV7-8 to TRBJ2-2; TRBD1 matches at 7 bases. Germline V gene data show CDR1 as SGHVS and CDR2 as FQNEAQ. V gave up 5 bases and J gave up 4 bases; unmatched junction bases: 4. The CDR3 length is 14 residues. CDR3 sequence (DNA): TGTGCCAGCAGCACCTCAGGGGGCACCGGGGAGCTGTTTTTT. Protein sequence: CASSTSGGTGELFF. The full variable domain, rest sourced from reference TRBV7-8 and TRBJ2-2, is GAGVSQSPRYKVAKRGQDVALRCDPISGHVSLFWYQQALGQGPEFLTYFQNEAQLDKSGLPSDRFFAERPEGSVSTLKIQRTQQEDSAVYLCASSTSGGTGELFFGEGSRLTVL.

This chain connects TRBV7-2 to TRBJ2-7; either TRBD1 or TRBD2 may fit D (5 bases each). In germline, CDR1 is SGHTA, CDR2 FQGNSA. The ends were cut back, 5 bases at V and 6 bases at J, with 17 bases in the middle. The CDR3 contains 14 residues. The CDR3 nucleotides read TGTGCCAGCAGCGGACGGGACGCCTCCCCCGAGCAGTACTTC. Translating it yields CASSGRDASPEQYF.